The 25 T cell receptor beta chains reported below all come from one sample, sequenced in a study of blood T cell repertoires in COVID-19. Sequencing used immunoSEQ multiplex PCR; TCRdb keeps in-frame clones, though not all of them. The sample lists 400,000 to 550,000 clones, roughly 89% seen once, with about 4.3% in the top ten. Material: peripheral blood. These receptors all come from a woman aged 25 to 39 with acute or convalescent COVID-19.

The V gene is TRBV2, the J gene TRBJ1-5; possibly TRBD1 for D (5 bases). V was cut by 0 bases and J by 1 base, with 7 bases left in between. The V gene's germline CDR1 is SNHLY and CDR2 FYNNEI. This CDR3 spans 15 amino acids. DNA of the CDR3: TGTGCCAGCAGTGAAGCTGGGGCGAGCAATCAGCCCCAGCATTTT. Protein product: CASSEAGASNQPQHF.

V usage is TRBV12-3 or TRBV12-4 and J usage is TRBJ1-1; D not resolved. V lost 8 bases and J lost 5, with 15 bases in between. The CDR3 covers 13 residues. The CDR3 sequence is CASGYGETTEAFF. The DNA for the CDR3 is TGTGCCAGCGGGTACGGGGAGACGACTGAAGCTTTCTTT.

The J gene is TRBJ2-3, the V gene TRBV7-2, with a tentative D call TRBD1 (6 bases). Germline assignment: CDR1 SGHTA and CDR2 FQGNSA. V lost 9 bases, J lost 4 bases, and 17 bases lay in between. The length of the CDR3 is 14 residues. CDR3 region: CARGAGTGADTQYF. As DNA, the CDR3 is TGTGCCAGGGGGGCGGGTACAGGCGCAGATACGCAGTATTTT. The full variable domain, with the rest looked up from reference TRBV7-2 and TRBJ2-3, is GAGVSQSPSNKVTEKGKDVELRCDPISGHTALYWYRQSLGQGLEFLIYFQGNSAPDKSGLPSDRFSAERTGGSVSTLTIQRTQQEDSAVYLCARGAGTGADTQYFGPGTRLTVL.

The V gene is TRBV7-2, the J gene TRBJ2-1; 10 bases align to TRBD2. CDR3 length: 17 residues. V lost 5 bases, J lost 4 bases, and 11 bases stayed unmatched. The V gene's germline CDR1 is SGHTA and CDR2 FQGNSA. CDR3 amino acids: CASSKAHSGGLYNEQFF. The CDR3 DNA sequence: TGTGCCAGCAGCAAAGCCCATAGCGGGGGGTTGTACAATGAGCAGTTCTTC.

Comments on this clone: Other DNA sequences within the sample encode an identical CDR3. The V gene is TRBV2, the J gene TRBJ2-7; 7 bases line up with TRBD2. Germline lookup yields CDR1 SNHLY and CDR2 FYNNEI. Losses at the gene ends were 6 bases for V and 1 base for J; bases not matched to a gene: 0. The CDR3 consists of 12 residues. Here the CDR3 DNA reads TGTGCCAGCAGGCGGGAGTCCTACGAGCAGTACTTC. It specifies CASRRESYEQYF.

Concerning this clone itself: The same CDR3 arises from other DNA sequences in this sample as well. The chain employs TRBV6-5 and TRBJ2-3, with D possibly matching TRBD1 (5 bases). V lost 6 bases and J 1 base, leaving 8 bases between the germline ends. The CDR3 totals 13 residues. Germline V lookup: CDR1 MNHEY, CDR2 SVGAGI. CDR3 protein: CASRVQGTDTQYF. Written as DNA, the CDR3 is TGTGCCAGCAGAGTACAGGGCACAGATACGCAGTATTTT.

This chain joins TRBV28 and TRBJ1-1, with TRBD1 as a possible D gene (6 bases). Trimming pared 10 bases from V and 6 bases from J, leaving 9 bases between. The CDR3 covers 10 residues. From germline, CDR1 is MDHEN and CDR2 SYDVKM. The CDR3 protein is CATRTAEAFF. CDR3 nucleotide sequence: TGTGCCACAAGGACAGCTGAAGCTTTCTTT.

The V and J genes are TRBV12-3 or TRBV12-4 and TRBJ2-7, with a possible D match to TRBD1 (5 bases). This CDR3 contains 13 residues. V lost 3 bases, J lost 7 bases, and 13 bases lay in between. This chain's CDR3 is CASSLGRTWEQYF. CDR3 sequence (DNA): TGTGCCAGCAGTTTGGGGCGGACCTGGGAGCAGTACTTC.

The CDR3: CASSRSARETQYF. The CDR3 region has the DNA TGTGCCAGCAGTCGGTCAGCGAGGGAGACCCAGTACTTC. This chain uses TRBV6-5 with TRBJ2-5; D is ambiguous. V lost 5 bases and J 5 bases, leaving 12 bases between the germline ends. CDR3 length equals 13 residues. Germline V CDR1 and CDR2: MNHEY, SVGAGI.

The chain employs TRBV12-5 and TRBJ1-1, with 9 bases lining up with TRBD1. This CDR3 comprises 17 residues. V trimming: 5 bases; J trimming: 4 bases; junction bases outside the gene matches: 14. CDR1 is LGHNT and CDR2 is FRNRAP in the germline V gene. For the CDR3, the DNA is TGTGCTAGTGGTCCGAACCTCCGGACAGGGGAAGGCACTGAAGCTTTCTTT. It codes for CASGPNLRTGEGTEAFF.

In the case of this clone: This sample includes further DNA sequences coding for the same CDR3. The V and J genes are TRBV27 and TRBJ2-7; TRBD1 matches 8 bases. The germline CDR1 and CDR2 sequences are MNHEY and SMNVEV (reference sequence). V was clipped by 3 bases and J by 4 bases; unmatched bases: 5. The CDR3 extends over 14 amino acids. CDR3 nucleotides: TGTGCCAGCAGTTTCGGGACAGGTTCGTACGAGCAGTACTTC. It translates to CASSFGTGSYEQYF.

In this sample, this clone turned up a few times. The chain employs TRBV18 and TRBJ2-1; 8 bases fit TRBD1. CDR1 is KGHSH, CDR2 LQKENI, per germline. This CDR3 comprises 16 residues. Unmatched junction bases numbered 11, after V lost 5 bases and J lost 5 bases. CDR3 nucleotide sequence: TGTGCCAGCTCAAGGATAAACAGGGGGTTTAACAATGAGCAGTTCTTC. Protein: CASSRINRGFNNEQFF.

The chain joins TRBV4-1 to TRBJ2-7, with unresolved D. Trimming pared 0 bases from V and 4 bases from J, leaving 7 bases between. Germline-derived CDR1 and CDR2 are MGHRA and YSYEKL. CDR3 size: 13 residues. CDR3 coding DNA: TGCGCCAGCAGCCAAGAACCCACTTACGAGCAGTACTTC. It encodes CASSQEPTYEQYF.

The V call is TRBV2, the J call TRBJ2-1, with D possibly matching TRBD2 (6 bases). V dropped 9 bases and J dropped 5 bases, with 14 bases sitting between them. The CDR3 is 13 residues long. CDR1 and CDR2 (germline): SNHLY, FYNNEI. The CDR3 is CASGGNADNEQFF. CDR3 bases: TGTGCCAGTGGGGGGAACGCCGACAATGAGCAGTTCTTC.

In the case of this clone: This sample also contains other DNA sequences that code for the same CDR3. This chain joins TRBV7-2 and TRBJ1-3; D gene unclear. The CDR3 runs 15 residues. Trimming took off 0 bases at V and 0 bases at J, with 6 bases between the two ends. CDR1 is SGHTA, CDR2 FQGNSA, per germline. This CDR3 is CASSLAGGSGNTIYF. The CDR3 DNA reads TGTGCCAGCAGCTTAGCAGGCGGCTCTGGAAACACCATATATTTT.

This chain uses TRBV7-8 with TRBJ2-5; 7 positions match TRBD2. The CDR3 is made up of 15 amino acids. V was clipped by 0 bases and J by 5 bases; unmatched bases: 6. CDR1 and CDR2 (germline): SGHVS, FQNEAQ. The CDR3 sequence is CASSLAGAGGETQYF. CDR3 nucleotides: TGTGCCAGCAGCTTAGCAGGGGCCGGGGGGGAGACCCAGTACTTC.

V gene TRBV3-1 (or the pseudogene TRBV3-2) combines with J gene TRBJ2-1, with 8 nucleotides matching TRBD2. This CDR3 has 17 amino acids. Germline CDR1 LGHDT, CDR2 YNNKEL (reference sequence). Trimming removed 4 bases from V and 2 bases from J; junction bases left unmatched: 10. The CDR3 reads CASSRKGSGGPYNEQFF. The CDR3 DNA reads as TGTGCCAGCAGCCGCAAGGGGAGCGGGGGCCCCTACAATGAGCAGTTCTTC.

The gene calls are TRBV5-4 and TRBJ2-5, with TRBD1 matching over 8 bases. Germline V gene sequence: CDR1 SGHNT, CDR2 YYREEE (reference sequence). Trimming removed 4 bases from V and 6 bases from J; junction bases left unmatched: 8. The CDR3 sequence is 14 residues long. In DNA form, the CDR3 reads TGTGCCAGCAGCGGAATCGACAGGGGAAAGACCCAGTACTTC. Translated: CASSGIDRGKTQYF. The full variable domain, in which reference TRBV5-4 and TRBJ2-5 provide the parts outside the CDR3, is ETGVTQSPTHLIKTRGQQVTLRCSSQSGHNTVSWYQQALGQGPQFIFQYYREEENGRGNFPPRFSGLQFPNYSSELNVNALELDDSALYLCASSGIDRGKTQYFGPGTRLLVL.

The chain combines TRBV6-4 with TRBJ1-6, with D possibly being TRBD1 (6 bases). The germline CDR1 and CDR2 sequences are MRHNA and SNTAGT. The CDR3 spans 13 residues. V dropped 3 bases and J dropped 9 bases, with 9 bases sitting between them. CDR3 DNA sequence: TGTGCCAGCAGTGAAGGGGGTGGTTCACCCCTCCACTTT. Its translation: CASSEGGGSPLHF.

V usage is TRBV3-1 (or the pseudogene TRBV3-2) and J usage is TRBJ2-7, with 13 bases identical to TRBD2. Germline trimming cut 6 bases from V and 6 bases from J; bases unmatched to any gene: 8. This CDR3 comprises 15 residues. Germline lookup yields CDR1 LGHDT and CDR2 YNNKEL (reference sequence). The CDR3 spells CASSRTSGGQAEQYF. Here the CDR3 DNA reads TGTGCCAGCAGTCGGACTAGCGGGGGTCAGGCCGAGCAGTACTTC.

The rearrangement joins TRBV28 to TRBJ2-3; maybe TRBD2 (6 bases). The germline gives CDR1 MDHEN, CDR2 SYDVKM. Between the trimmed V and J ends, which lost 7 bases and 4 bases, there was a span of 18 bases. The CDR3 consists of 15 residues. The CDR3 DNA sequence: TGTGCCAGCACTGGGGGGATTTTCAGAGCAGATACGCAGTATTTT. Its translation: CASTGGIFRADTQYF.

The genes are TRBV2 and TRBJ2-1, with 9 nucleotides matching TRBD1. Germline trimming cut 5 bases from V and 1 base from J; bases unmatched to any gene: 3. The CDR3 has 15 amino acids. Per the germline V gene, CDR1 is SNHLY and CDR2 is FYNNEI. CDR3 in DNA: TGTGCCAGCAGTCTAGGACAGGGGTCCTACAATGAGCAGTTCTTC. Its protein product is CASSLGQGSYNEQFF.

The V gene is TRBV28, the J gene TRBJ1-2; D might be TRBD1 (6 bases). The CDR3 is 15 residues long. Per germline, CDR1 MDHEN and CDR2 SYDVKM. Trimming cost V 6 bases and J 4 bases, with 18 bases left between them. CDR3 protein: CASSSGTPKIYGYTF. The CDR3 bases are TGTGCCAGCAGCTCCGGGACACCGAAGATCTATGGCTACACCTTC.

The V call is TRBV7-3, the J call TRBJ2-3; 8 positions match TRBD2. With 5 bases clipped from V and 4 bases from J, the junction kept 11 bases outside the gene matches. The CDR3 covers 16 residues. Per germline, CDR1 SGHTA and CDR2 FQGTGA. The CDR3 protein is CASSPVAGGGADTQYF. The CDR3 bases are TGTGCCAGCAGCCCCGTGGCGGGGGGCGGTGCAGATACGCAGTATTTT.

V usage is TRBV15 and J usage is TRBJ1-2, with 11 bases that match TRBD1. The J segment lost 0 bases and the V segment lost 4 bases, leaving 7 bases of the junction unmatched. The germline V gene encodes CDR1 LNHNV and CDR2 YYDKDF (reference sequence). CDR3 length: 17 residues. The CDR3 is CATSTWDRGIPNYGYTF. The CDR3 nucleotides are TGTGCCACCAGCACATGGGACAGGGGGATCCCTAACTATGGCTACACCTTC.